This T cell receptor beta chain was recovered during a study of CD8 T cells in Susac syndrome. Reverse transcription of roughly 0.45 to 1 ug RNA was carried out with random hexamers. An immunoSEQ multiplex PCR generated amplified TCR beta CDR3 products spanning 54 Vbeta and 13 Jbeta. One entry per CDR3 protein, called by TCRdb with MiXCR from the immunoSEQ multiplex PCR reads. Here the sample spans more than 150,000 distinct CDR3 sequences, around 96% being singletons. Sequencing of TCR beta was carried out in blood CD8+ and CD4+ T cells. Healthy donors formed controls matched for age and sex. Through negative isolation, CD4+ and CD8+ T cells were obtained, while TEMRA cells were enriched using FACS. J was trimmed by 7 bases and V by 4 bases; bases with no gene match: 7. CDR1 LNHDA and CDR2 SQIVND come from the germline V gene (reference sequence). This CDR3 contains 14 residues.

Sequencing input: CD4+ T cells from PBMCs. This TCR was sampled from a human donor in good health. The rearrangement links TRBV19 to TRBJ1-1; 9 bases align to TRBD1. CDR3 bases: TGTGCCAGTAGTAGTGGACAGGGGTCCCTTGAAGCTTTCTTT. Its translation: CASSSGQGSLEAFF.